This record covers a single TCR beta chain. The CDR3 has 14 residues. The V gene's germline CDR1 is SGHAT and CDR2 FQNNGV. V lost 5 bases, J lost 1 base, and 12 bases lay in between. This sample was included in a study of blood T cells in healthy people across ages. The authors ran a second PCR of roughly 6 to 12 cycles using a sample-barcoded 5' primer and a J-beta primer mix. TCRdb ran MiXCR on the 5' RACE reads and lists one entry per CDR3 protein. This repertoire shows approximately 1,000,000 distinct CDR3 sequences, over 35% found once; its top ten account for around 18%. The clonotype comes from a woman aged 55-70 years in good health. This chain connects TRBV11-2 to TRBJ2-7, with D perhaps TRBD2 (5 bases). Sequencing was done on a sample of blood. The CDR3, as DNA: TGTGCCAGCAGCATCGAACGGGGTTCCTACGAGCAGTACTTC. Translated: CASSIERGSYEQYF.